Reported below is one T cell receptor beta chain. Its antigen is currently unknown. Clones were read by immunoSEQ multiplex PCR, and TCRdb kept only the in-frame ones, dropping some. The sample gives 40,000 to 50,000 clones, around 72% of which show up once; around 30% is in the top ten. Using viral peptide pools, the ViraFEST assay grew out antigen-specific CD4+ T cells prior to sequencing. Subsequent to 10 days of culture, CD4+ T cells were isolated. Documented for the person is a PCR-confirmed SARS-CoV-2 infection occurring between March and December 2020. Cultures used about 2 million PBMC per well, roughly 9.8 IU/ml IL-2 and about 10 ug/ml peptides. The data were obtained in a study of vaccination effects on CD4 cells after COVID-19. Findings and caveats of the study: Clones induced by infection and by vaccine showed marked clonal contraction late after vaccination.

Germline assignment: CDR1 LGHDT and CDR2 YNNKEL (reference sequence). V lost 3 bases to trimming and J lost 6 bases; unmatched junction nucleotides: 7. There are 14 residues in the CDR3. The sample in question was CD4+ T cells from PBMCs cultured with a peptide pool, obtained before COVID-19 vaccination. The J gene is TRBJ1-2, the V gene TRBV3-1 (or the pseudogene TRBV3-2); TRBD1 matches 7 bases. The receptor comes from a human donor who had a prior SARS-CoV-2 infection. CDR3 in amino acids: CASSQNDRVDGYTF. CDR3 bases: TGTGCCAGCAGCCAGAATGACAGGGTTGATGGCTACACCTTC.